Each of the 15 T cell receptor beta chains below was sequenced from the same sample in a study of cytomegalovirus exposure and HLA in healthy donors. The PCR had 60 Vbeta and 13 Jbeta primers. Sequencing was performed with immunoSEQ multiplex PCR; in TCRdb, only in-frame clones are kept and a portion is missing. The sample includes about 160,000 clones, about 71% of them seen just once. The sequenced sample was PBMCs. The receptors stem from a woman younger than 45 in good health and CMV-seronegative.

This clone was observed a few times. This chain uses TRBV18 with TRBJ1-5; perhaps TRBD1 as D (5 bases). Germline loops: CDR1 KGHSH, CDR2 LQKENI. V was trimmed by 6 bases and J by 3 bases, leaving 9 bases between them. The CDR3 totals 13 residues. The CDR3 here is CASSTANNQPQHF. DNA for the CDR3: TGTGCCAGCTCGACAGCGAACAATCAGCCCCAGCATTTT.

By sample share, this clone is medium-sized. V gene TRBV6-7 combines with J gene TRBJ2-3; a weak D match, TRBD1 (6 bases). TRBV6-7 is flagged as an ORF with uncertain function. V shed 7 bases and J shed 4 bases, with 18 bases lying between them. The CDR3 runs to 15 residues. This chain's CDR3 is CASTTGQGSPDTQYF. The CDR3 DNA reads TGTGCCAGCACCACAGGGCAGGGGAGCCCAGATACGCAGTATTTT.

The chain couples TRBV7-9 to TRBJ2-1; 8 bases agree with TRBD2. The CDR3 sequence is 13 residues long. Germline values: CDR1 SEHNR, CDR2 FQNEAQ (reference sequence). After removal of 10 bases from V and 6 bases from J, the junction contained 8 bases not matched to a gene. CDR3 DNA sequence: TGTGCCACCCGACTAGCGCAAGTCAATGAGCAGTTCTTC. Residues: CATRLAQVNEQFF.

A few counts support this clone. This chain joins TRBV7-2 and TRBJ2-5, with a tentative D call TRBD2 (6 bases). V lost 2 bases to trimming and J lost 1 base, with 14 bases between them. There are 16 residues in the CDR3. The germline V gene has CDR1 SGHTA and CDR2 FQGNSA. In DNA form, the CDR3 reads TGTGCCAGCAGCTTAAGTGGTCGGGGGATCCAAGAGACCCAGTACTTC. Translation gives CASSLSGRGIQETQYF.

This clone appeared once. J is TRBJ2-1 and V is TRBV18, with TRBD2 as a possible D gene (5 bases). This CDR3 has 12 residues. Per the germline V gene, CDR1 is KGHSH and CDR2 is LQKENI. Deletions cut 6 bases from V and 7 bases from J, with 10 bases between. The CDR3 DNA sequence: TGTGCCAGCTCGGGGTCGGGGAATGAGCAGTTCTTC. It encodes CASSGSGNEQFF.

The rearrangement links TRBV4-3 to TRBJ1-2; D is possibly TRBD1 (6 bases). CDR1 and CDR2 (germline): LGHNA, YSLEER. V was pared by 1 base and J by 2 bases, with 17 bases between. The CDR3 loop spans 17 amino acids. The CDR3 DNA reads TGCGCCAGCAGCCAAGTTTATGGACAGAGAGGGAACTATGGCTACACCTTC. Encoded protein: CASSQVYGQRGNYGYTF.

V usage is TRBV7-9 and J usage is TRBJ2-2; a possible D gene is TRBD1 (6 bases). Looked up from germline, CDR1 is SEHNR and CDR2 is FQNEAQ (reference sequence). The V and J ends lost 1 base and 7 bases respectively, with 10 bases between them. This CDR3 contains 14 residues. The CDR3 loop is CASSLGYRDGELFF. In DNA form, the CDR3 reads TGTGCCAGCAGCTTAGGTTACAGGGACGGGGAGCTGTTTTTT.

V usage is TRBV28 and J usage is TRBJ1-4; possible D gene TRBD1, 5 bases. Germline V gene lookup returns CDR1 MDHEN and CDR2 SYDVKM. Trimming left V 7 bases short and J 6 bases short, with 9 bases between. CDR3 length: 12 residues. DNA of the CDR3: TGTGCCAGCAAGGGCAGGGATGAAAAACTGTTTTTT. Translation: CASKGRDEKLFF.

This rearrangement joins TRBV28 to TRBJ2-7; tentative D call: TRBD1 (5 bases). CDR1 and CDR2 from the germline V gene are MDHEN and SYDVKM. The CDR3 has 12 amino acids. V lost 7 bases and J lost 6, with 13 bases in between. In nucleotides, the CDR3 is TGTGCCAGCACCTCCTCTCAGGGCGAGCAGTACTTC. It specifies CASTSSQGEQYF.

This clone occurred a few times. The V call is TRBV29-1, the J call TRBJ2-7, with D possibly being TRBD1 (6 bases). Germline-derived CDR1 and CDR2 are SQVTM and ANQGSEA. This CDR3 is 13 amino acids long. The CDR3 loop is CSVKRDTSYEQYF. CDR3 sequence (DNA): TGCAGTGTAAAACGGGACACCTCCTACGAGCAGTACTTC.

CDR3 residues: CASSYGGVGGEAFF. CDR3 DNA sequence: TGTGCCAGCAGTTATGGGGGGGTTGGGGGTGAAGCTTTCTTT. J is TRBJ1-1 and V is TRBV6-6; TRBD1 is a possible D gene (5 bases). This CDR3 spans 14 amino acids. V lost 3 bases and J lost 7, with 15 bases in between. CDR1 MNHNY and CDR2 SVGAGI come from the germline V gene (reference sequence).

The gene calls are TRBV2 and TRBJ1-2; TRBD1 agrees at 8 bases. Unmatched junction bases numbered 5, after V lost 3 bases and J lost 8 bases. The CDR3 runs 13 residues. Germline CDR1 is SNHLY and CDR2 is FYNNEI. This chain's CDR3 is CASSETGVTGYTF. The CDR3 coding sequence is TGTGCCAGCAGTGAGACAGGGGTGACAGGCTACACCTTC.

This chain joins TRBV18 and TRBJ2-1; tentatively, D is TRBD1 (7 bases). The CDR3 loop spans 18 amino acids. Germline V lookup: CDR1 KGHSH, CDR2 LQKENI. The V gene lost 3 bases and the J gene lost 11 bases, with 29 bases spanning the gap. CDR3 DNA: TGTGCCAGCTCACCTGCTGGGGGATTAGACAGGGAGGACGGAAAGCAGTTCTTC. Translating gives CASSPAGGLDREDGKQFF.

This clone was recorded once. The rearrangement joins TRBV6-5 to TRBJ2-1; D is possibly TRBD1 (6 bases). This CDR3 has 12 amino acids. V gave up 8 bases and J gave up 4 bases, with 9 bases separating them. The germline CDR1 and CDR2 sequences are MNHEY and SVGAGI. The CDR3 reads CASSGAYNEQFF. CDR3 nucleotide sequence: TGTGCCAGCTCAGGGGCATACAATGAGCAGTTCTTC.

This clone was recorded only once. The genes are TRBV5-1 and TRBJ2-7, with 7 bases lining up with TRBD2. The CDR3 spans 14 residues. The germline V gene encodes CDR1 SGHRS and CDR2 YFSETQ. The V and J ends lost 0 bases and 3 bases, in that order; junction bases with no gene match: 3. In nucleotides, the CDR3 is TGCGCCAGCAGCTTGGTGGCTAGCGGCTACGAGCAGTACTTC. Translation: CASSLVASGYEQYF.